This T cell receptor beta chain was captured by sequencing in a study of blood T cell repertoires in COVID-19. Study as a whole: Whether acute or convalescent, the COVID-19 samples came from the United States, Italy and Spain.

V lost 4 bases to trimming and J lost 0 bases; unmatched junction nucleotides: 2. The germline V gene encodes CDR1 SEHNR and CDR2 FQNEAQ (reference sequence). CDR3 length: 14 amino acids. TCRdb's copy holds only in-frame clones and misses some; the assay was immunoSEQ multiplex PCR. The profile shows 330,000 or so clones, roughly 84% of them singletons. Specimen: PBMCs or T cells enriched from blood (not recorded which). The rearrangement joins TRBV7-9 to TRBJ2-5, with 7 bases fitting TRBD2. This clonotype was obtained from a woman aged 30 to 39 who had recovered from COVID-19. This CDR3 is CASSSGGYQETQYF. In DNA, the CDR3 is TGTGCCAGCAGCTCCGGGGGGTACCAAGAGACCCAGTACTTC.